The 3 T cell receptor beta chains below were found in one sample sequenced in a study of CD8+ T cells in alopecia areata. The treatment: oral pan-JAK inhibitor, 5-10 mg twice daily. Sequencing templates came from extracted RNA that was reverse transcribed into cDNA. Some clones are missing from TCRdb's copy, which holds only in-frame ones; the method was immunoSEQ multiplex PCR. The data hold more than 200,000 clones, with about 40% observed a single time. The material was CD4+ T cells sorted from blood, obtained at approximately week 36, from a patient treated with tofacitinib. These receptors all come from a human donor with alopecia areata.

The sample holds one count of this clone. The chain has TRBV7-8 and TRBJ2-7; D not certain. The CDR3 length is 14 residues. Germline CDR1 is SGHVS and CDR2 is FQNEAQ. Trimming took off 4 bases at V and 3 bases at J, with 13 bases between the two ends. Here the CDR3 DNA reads TGTGCCAGCAGCTACCAGCCCCGAGACTACGAGCAGTACTTC. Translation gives CASSYQPRDYEQYF.

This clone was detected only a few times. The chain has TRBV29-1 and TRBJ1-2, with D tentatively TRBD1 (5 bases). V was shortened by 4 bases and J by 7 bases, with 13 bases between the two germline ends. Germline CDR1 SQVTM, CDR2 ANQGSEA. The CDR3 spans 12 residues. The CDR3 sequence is CSVGQGIGGYTF. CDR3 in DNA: TGCAGCGTTGGGCAGGGTATAGGTGGCTACACCTTC.

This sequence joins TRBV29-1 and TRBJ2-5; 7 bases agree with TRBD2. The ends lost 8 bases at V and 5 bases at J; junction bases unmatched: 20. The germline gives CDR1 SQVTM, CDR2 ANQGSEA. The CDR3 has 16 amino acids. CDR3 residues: CSFEGVNGRAGETQYF. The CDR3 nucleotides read TGCAGCTTCGAAGGGGTCAATGGGAGGGCTGGGGAGACCCAGTACTTC.